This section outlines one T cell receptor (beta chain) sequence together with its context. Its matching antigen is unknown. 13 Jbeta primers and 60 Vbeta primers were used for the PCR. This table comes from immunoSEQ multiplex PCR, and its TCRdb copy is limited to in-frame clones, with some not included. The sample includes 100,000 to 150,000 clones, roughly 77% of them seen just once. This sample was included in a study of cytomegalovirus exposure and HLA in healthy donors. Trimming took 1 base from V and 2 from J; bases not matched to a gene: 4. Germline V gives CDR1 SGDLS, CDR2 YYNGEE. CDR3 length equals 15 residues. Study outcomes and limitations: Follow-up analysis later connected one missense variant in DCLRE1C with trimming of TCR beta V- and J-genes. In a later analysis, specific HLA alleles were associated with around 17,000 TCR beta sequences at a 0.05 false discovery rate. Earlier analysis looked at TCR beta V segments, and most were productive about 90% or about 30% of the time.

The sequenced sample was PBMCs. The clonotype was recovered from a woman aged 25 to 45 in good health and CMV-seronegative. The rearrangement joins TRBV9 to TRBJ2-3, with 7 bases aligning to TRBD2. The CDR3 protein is CASSVWEGDTDTQYF. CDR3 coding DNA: TGTGCCAGCAGCGTATGGGAGGGAGACACAGATACGCAGTATTTT.